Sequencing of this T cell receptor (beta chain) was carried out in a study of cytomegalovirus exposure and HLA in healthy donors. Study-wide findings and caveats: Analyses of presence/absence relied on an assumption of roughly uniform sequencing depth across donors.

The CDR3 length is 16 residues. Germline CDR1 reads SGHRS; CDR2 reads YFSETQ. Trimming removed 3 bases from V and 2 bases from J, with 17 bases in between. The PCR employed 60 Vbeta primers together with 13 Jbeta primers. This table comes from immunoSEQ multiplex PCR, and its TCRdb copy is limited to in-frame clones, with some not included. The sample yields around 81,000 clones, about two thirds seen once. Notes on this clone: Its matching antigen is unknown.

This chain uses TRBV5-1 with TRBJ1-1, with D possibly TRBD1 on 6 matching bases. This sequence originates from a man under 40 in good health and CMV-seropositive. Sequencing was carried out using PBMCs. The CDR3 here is CASSYRDPRTNTEAFF. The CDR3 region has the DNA TGCGCCAGCAGCTACAGGGATCCTCGGACAAACACTGAAGCTTTCTTT.